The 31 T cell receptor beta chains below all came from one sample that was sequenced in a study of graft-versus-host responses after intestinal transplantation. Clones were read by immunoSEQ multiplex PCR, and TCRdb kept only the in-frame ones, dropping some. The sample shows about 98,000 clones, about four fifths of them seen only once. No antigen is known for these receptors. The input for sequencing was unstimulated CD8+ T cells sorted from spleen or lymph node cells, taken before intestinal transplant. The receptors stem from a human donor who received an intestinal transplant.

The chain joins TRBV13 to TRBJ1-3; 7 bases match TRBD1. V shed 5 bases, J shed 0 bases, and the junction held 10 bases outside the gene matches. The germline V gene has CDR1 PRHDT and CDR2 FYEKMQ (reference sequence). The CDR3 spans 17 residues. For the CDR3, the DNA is TGTGCCAGCAGCCCCTGGGACAGCCTAGTCTCTGGAAACACCATATATTTT. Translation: CASSPWDSLVSGNTIYF.

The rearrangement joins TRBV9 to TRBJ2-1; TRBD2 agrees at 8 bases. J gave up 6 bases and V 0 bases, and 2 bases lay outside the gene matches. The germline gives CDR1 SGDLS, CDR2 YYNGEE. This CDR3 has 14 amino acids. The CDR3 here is CASSVAGGLNEQFF. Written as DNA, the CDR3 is TGTGCCAGCAGCGTAGCGGGAGGGCTCAATGAGCAGTTCTTC.

The CDR3 region has the DNA TGTGCCAGCAGTGACTACGCTAGCGGGGCCTACGAGCAGTACTTC. Amino acid sequence: CASSDYASGAYEQYF. The gene calls are TRBV6-1 and TRBJ2-7; TRBD2 matches at 9 bases. CDR1 and CDR2 (germline): MNHNS, SASEGT. The CDR3 runs to 15 residues. V was pared by 3 bases and J by 2 bases, with 5 bases of the junction left unmatched.

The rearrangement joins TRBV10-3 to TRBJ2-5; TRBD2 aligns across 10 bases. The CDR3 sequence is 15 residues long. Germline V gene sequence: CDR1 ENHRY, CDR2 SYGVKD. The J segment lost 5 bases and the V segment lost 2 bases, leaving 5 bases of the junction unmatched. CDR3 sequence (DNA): TGTGCCATCAGTGAGGGGCTAGCGGGAGAGGAGACCCAGTACTTC. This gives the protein CAISEGLAGEETQYF.

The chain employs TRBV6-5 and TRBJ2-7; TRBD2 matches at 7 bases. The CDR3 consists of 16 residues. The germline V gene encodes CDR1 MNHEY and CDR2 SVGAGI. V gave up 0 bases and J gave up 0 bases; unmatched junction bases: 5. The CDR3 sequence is CASSYSGGGPSYEQYF. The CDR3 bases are TGTGCCAGCAGTTACTCCGGCGGGGGTCCCTCCTACGAGCAGTACTTC.

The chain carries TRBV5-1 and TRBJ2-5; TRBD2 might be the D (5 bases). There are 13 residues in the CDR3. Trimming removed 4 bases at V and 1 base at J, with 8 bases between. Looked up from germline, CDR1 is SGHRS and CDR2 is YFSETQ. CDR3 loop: CASSRRFQETQYF. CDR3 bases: TGCGCCAGCAGCCGGAGGTTCCAAGAGACCCAGTACTTC.

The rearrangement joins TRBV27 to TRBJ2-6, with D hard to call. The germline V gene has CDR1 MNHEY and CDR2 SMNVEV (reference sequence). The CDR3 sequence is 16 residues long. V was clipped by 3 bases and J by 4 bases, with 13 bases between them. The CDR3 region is CASSFQAVAGANVLTF. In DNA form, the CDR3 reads TGTGCCAGCAGTTTCCAGGCGGTTGCGGGGGCCAACGTCCTGACTTTC.

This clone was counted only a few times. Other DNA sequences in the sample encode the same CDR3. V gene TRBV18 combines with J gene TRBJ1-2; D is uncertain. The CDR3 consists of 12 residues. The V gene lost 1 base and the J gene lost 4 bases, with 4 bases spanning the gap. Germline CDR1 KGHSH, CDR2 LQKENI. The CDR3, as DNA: TGTGCCAGCTCACCACAAGGCTATGGCTACACCTTC. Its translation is CASSPQGYGYTF.

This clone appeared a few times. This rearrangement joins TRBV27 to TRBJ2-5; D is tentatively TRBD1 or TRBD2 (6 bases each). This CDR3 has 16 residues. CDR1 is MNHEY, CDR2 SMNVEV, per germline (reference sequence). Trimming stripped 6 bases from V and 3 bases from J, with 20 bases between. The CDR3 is CASSLEGGLGEETQYF. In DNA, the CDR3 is TGTGCCAGCAGCCTAGAGGGGGGATTGGGGGAAGAGACCCAGTACTTC.

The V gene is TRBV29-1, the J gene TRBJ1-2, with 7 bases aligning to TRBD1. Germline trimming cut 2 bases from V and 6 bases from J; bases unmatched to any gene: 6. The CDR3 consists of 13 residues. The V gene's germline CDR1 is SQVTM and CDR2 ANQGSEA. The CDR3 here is CSVEPRGSHGYTF. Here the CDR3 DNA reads TGCAGCGTTGAACCCAGGGGGAGCCATGGCTACACCTTC.

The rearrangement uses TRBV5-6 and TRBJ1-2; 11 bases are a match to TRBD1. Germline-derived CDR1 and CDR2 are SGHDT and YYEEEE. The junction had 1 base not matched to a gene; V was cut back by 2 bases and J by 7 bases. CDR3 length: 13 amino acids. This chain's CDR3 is CASSFGTGGGYTF. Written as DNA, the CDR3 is TGTGCCAGCAGCTTCGGGACAGGGGGTGGCTACACCTTC.

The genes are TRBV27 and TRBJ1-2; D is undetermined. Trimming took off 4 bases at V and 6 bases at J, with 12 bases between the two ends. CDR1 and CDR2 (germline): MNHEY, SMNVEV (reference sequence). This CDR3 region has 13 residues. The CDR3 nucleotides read TGTGCCAGCAGTTCAGAAGGGTTGGATGGCTACACCTTC. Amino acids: CASSSEGLDGYTF.

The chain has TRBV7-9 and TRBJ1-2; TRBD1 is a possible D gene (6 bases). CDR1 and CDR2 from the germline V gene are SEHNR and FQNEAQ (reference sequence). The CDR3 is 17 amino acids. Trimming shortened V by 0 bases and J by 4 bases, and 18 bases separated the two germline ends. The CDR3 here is CASSLARSGDAGYGYTF. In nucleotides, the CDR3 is TGTGCCAGCAGCTTAGCCCGATCAGGGGACGCAGGCTATGGCTACACCTTC.

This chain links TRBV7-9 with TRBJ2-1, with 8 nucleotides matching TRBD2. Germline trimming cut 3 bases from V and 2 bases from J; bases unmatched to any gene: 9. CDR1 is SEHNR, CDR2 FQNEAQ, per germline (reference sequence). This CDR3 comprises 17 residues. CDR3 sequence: CASSFPAGDRTYNEQFF. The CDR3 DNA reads TGTGCCAGCAGCTTCCCAGCGGGAGACAGAACCTACAATGAGCAGTTCTTC. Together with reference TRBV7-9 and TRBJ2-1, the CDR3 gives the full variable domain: DTGVSQNPRHKITKRGQNVTFRCDPISEHNRLYWYRQTLGQGPEFLTYFQNEAQLEKSRLLSDRFSAERPKGSFSTLEIQRTEQGDSAMYLCASSFPAGDRTYNEQFFGPGTRLTVL.

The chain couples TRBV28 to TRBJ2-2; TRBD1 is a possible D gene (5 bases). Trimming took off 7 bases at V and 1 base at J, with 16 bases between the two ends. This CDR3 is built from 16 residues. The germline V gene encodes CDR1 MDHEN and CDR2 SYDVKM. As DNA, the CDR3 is TGTGCCAGCAACCAACCAGGGTTTTGGAACACCGGGGAGCTGTTTTTT. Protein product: CASNQPGFWNTGELFF.

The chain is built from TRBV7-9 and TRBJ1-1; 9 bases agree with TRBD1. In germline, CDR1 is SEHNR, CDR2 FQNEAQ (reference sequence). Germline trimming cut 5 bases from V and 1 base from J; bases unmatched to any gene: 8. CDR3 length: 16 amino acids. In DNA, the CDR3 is TGTGCCAGCAGCCAACCGGGACAGGGTGGGAACACTGAAGCTTTCTTT. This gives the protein CASSQPGQGGNTEAFF.

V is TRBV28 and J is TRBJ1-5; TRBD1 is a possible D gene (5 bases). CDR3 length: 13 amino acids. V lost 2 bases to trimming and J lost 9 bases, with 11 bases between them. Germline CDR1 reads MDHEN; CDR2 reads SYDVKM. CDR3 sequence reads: CASSLPTGPPQHF. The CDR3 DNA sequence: TGTGCCAGCAGTTTACCTACAGGACCGCCCCAGCATTTT.

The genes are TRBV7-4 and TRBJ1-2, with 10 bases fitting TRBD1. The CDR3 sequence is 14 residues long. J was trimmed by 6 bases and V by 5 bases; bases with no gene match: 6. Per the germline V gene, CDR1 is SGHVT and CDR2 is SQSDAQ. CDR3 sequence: CASSPDRGKDGYTF. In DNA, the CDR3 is TGTGCCAGCAGCCCGGACAGGGGGAAGGATGGCTACACCTTC.

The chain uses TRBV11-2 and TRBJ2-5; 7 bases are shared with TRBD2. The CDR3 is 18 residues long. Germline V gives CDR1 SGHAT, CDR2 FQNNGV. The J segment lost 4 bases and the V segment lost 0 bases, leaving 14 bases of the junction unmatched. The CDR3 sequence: CASSLEPNLAVRRETQYF. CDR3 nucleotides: TGTGCCAGCAGCTTAGAGCCCAACCTAGCGGTCCGACGAGAGACCCAGTACTTC.

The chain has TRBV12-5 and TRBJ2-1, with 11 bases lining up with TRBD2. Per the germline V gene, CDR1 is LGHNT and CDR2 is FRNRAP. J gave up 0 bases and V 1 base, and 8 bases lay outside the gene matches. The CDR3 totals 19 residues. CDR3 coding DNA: TGTGCTAGTGGTTTGGGGACACCGACTAGCGGGGTCTCCTACAATGAGCAGTTCTTC. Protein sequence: CASGLGTPTSGVSYNEQFF.

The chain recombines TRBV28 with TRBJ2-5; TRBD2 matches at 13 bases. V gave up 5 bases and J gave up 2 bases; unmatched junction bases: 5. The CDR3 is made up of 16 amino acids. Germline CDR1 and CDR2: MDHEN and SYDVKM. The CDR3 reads CASSLLAGGPQETQYF. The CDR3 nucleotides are TGTGCCAGCAGTCTACTAGCGGGAGGGCCGCAAGAGACCCAGTACTTC.

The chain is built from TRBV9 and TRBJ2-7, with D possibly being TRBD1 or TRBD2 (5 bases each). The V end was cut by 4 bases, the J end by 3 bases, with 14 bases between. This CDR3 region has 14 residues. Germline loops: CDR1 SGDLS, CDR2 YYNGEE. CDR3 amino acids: CASSFGDLFYEQYF. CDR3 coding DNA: TGTGCCAGCAGCTTCGGGGACCTCTTCTACGAGCAGTACTTC.

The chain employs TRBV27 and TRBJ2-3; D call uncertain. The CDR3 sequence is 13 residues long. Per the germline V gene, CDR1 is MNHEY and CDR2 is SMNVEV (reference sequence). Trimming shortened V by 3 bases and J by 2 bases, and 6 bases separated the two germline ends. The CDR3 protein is CASSFQSTDTQYF. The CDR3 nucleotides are TGTGCCAGCAGTTTTCAATCCACAGATACGCAGTATTTT.

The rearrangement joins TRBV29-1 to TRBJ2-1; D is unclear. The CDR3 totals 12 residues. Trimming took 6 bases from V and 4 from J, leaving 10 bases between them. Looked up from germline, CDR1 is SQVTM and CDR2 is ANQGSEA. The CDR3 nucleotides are TGCAGCGTCCCACAGCTTTACAATGAGCAGTTCTTC. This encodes CSVPQLYNEQFF.

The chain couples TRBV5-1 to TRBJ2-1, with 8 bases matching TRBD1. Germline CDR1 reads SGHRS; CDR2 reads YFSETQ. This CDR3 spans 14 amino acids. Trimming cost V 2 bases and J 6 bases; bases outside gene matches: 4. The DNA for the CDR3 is TGCGCCAGCAGCTTTGGACAGGGTACCAATGAGCAGTTCTTC. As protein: CASSFGQGTNEQFF.

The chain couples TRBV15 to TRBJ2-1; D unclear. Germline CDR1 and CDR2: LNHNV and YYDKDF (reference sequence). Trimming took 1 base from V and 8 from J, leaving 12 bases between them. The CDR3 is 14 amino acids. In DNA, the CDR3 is TGTGCCACCAGCAGAGCGTTGTCCTTCCATGAGCAGTTCTTC. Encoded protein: CATSRALSFHEQFF. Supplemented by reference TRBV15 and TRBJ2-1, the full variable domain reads DAMVIQNPRYQVTQFGKPVTLSCSQTLNHNVMYWYQQKSSQAPKLLFHYYDKDFNNEADTPDNFQSRRPNTSFCFLDIRSPGLGDTAMYLCATSRALSFHEQFFGPGTRLTVL.

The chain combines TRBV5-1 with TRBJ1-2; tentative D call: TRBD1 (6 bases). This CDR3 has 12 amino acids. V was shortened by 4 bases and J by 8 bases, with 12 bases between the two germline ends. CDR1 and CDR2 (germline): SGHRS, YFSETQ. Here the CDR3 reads CASSVTGYGYTF. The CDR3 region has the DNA TGCGCCAGCAGCGTGACAGGTTACGGCTACACCTTC.

CDR3 DNA sequence: TGTGCCAGCACCTCGGGAGGATATGGCTACACCTTC. Its protein product is CASTSGGYGYTF. This chain links TRBV2 with TRBJ1-2; D is unresolved. The germline CDR1 and CDR2 sequences are SNHLY and FYNNEI. V was shortened by 7 bases and J by 5 bases, with 11 bases between the two germline ends. The CDR3 length is 12 residues.

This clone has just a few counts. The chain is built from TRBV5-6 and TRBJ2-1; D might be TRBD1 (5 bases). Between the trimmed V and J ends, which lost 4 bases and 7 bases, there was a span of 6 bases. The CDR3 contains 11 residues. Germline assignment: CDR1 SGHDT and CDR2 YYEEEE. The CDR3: CASSRGNEQFF. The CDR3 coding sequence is TGTGCCAGCAGCAGGGGAAATGAGCAGTTCTTC.

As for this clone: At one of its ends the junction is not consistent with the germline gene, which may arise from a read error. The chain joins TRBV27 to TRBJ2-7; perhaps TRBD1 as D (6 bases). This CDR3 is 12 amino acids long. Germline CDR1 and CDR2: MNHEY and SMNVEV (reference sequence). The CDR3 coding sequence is TGTGCCAGCAGTTTGGACAGAAACTTAAAGTGCTTC. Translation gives CASSLDRNLKCF.

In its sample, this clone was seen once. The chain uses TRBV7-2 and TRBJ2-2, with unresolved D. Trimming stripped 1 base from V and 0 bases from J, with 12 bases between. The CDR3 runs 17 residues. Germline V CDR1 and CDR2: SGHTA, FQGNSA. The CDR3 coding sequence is TGTGCCAGCAGCTTAGTACAGATTACGCCGAACACCGGGGAGCTGTTTTTT. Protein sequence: CASSLVQITPNTGELFF.